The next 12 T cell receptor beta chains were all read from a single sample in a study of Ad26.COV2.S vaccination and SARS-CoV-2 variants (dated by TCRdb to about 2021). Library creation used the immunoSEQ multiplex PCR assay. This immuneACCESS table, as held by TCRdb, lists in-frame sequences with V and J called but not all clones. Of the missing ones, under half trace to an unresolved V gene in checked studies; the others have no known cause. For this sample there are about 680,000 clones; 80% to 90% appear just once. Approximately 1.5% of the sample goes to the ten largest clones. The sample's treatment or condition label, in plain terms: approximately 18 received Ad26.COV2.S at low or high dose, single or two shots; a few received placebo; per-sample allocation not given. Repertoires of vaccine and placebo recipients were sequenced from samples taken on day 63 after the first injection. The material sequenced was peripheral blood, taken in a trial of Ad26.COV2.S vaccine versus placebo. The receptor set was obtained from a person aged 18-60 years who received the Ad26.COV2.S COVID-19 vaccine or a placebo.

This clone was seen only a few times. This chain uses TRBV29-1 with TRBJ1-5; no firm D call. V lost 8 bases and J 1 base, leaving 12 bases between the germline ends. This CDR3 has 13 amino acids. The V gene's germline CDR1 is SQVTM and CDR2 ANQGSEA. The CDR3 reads CSFLAGSNQPQHF. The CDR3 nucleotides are TGCAGCTTCCTAGCGGGGAGCAATCAGCCCCAGCATTTT.

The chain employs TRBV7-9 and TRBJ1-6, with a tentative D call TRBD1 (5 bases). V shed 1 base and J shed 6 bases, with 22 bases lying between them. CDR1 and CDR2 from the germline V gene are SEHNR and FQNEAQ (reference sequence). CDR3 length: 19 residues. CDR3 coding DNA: TGTGCCAGCAGCTTAGGTGGGCGGAGGGGATCGATCGGTAATTCACCCCTCCACTTT. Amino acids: CASSLGGRRGSIGNSPLHF. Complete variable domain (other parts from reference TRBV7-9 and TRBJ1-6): DTGVSQNPRHKITKRGQNVTFRCDPISEHNRLYWYRQTLGQGPEFLTYFQNEAQLEKSRLLSDRFSAERPKGSFSTLEIQRTEQGDSAMYLCASSLGGRRGSIGNSPLHFGNGTRLTVT.

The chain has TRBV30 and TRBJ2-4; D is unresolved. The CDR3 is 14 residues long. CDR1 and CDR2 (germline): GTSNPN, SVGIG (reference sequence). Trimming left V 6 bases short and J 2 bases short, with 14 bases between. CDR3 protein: CACTVGSSKNIQYF. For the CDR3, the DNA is TGTGCCTGTACGGTAGGGTCCTCCAAAAACATTCAGTACTTC. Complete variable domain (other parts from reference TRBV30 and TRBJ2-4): SQTIHQWPATLVQPVGSPLSLECTVEGTSNPNLYWYRQAAGRGLQLLFYSVGIGQISSEVPQNLSASRPQDRQFILSSKKLLLSDSGFYLCACTVGSSKNIQYFGAGTRLSVL.

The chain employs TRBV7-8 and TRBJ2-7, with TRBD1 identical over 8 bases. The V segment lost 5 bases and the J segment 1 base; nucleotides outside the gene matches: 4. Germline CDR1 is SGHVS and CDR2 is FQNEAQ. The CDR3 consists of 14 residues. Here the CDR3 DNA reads TGTGCCAGCAGCCCGACAGGGGTTTCCTACGAGCAGTACTTC. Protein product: CASSPTGVSYEQYF.

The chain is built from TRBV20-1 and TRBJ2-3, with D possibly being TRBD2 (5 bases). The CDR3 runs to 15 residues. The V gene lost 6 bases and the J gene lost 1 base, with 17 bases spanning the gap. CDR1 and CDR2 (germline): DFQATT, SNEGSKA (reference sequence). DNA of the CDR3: TGCAGTGCCAGTGGTCGGGATGGAGGCACAGATACGCAGTATTTT. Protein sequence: CSASGRDGGTDTQYF.

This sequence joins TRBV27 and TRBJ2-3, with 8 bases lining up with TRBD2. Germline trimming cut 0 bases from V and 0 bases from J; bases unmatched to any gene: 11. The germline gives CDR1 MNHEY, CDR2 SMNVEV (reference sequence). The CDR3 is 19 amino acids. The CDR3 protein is CASSLSSLAAATSTDTQYF. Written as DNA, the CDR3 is TGTGCCAGCAGTTTATCGTCACTAGCGGCCGCAACTAGCACAGATACGCAGTATTTT.

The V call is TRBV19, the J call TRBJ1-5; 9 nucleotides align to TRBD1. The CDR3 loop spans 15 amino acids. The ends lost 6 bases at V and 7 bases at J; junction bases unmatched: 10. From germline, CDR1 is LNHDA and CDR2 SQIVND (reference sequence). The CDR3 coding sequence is TGTGCCAGTAGGATGGTGGACAGGGGATACCAGCCCCAGCATTTT. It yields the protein CASRMVDRGYQPQHF.

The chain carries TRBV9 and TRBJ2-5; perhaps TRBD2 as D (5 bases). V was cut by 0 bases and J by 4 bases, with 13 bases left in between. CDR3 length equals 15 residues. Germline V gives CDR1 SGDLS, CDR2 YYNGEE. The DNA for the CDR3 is TGTGCCAGCAGCGTAGGAGGGAGAAACCCAGAGACCCAGTACTTC. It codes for CASSVGGRNPETQYF.

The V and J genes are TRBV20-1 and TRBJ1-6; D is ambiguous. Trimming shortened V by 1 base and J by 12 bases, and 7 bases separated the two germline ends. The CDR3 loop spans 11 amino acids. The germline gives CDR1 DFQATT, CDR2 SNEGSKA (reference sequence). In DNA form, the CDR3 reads TGCAGTGCTAGAGCCCGGGGACCCCTCCACTTT. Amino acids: CSARARGPLHF.

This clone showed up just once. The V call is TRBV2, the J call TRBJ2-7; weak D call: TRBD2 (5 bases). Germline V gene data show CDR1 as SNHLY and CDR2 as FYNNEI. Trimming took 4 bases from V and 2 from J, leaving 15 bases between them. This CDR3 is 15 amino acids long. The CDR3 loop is CASSGTQLPTYEQYF. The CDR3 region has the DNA TGTGCCAGCAGTGGGACTCAACTCCCGACCTACGAGCAGTACTTC. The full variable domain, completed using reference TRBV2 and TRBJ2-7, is EPEVTQTPSHQVTQMGQEVILRCVPISNHLYFYWYRQILGQKVEFLVSFYNNEISEKSEIFDDQFSVERPDGSNFTLKIRSTKLEDSAMYFCASSGTQLPTYEQYFGPGTRLTVT.

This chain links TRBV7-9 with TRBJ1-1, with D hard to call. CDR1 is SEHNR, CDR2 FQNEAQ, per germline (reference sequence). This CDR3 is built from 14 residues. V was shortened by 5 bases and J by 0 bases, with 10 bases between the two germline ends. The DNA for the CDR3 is TGTGCCAGCAGCCCCCGCAATATGAACACTGAAGCTTTCTTT. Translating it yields CASSPRNMNTEAFF.

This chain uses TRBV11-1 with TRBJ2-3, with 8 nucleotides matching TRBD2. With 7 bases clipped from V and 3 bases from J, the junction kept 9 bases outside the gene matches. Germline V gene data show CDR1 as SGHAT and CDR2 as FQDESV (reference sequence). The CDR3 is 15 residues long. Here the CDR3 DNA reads TGTGCCAGCACCAACCGAGGGACTAGGACAGATACGCAGTATTTT. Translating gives CASTNRGTRTDTQYF.